The 12 T cell receptor beta chains below come from one sample, sequenced in a study of shared clonotypes between healthy human individuals. Repertoires were generated with immunoSEQ multiplex PCR, while TCRdb's copy carries only in-frame clones and drops some. The table lists 1,400,000 or so clones, approximately 98.5% of them singletons. Sequenced sample: naive CD4+ T cells sorted from blood. Described subset: CD45RA+ positively selected. These receptors were collected from a man younger than 40 in good health.

The chain recombines TRBV18 with TRBJ2-5; D not resolved. Near its end, the DNA agrees better with TRBJ2-7, so the J call may be wrong. The CDR3 loop spans 12 amino acids. Looked up from germline, CDR1 is KGHSH and CDR2 is LQKENI. In DNA form, the CDR3 reads TGTGCCAGCTCACCCGACGAGTACGAGCAGTACTTC. Translating it yields CASSPDEYEQYF.

The chain recombines TRBV7-9 with TRBJ2-2, with D hard to call. Germline V gene sequence: CDR1 SEHNR, CDR2 FQNEAQ (reference sequence). Trimming pared 11 bases from V and 2 bases from J, leaving 9 bases between. CDR3 length equals 12 residues. The CDR3, as DNA: TGTGCCGGACGGATTAACACCGGGGAGCTGTTTTTT. This encodes CAGRINTGELFF.

Worth noting for this clone: This CDR3 is also generated by other DNA sequences in the sample. The J gene is TRBJ2-5, the V gene TRBV5-1; 7 bases match TRBD1. CDR3 length: 14 residues. CDR1 is SGHRS and CDR2 is YFSETQ in the germline V gene. The J segment lost 2 bases and the V segment lost 2 bases, leaving 3 bases of the junction unmatched. The CDR3 coding sequence is TGCGCCAGCAGCTTTAGGGACAGACAAGAGACCCAGTACTTC. It codes for CASSFRDRQETQYF.

The CDR3 DNA reads TGTGCCAGCAGCTTAGGGGGAGTCGGCAATCAGCCCCAGCATTTT. Translating gives CASSLGGVGNQPQHF. The V and J genes are TRBV7-9 and TRBJ1-5; D not certain. The V end lost 1 base, the J end lost 2 bases, and 9 bases lay between the germline ends. The CDR3 has 15 amino acids. The germline CDR1 and CDR2 sequences are SEHNR and FQNEAQ (reference sequence).

The chain employs TRBV6-4 and TRBJ2-1, with 10 bases lining up with TRBD2. After removal of 4 bases from V and 6 bases from J, the junction contained 6 bases not matched to a gene. CDR1 and CDR2 (germline): MRHNA, SNTAGT. This CDR3 has 15 residues. The CDR3 DNA follows: TGTGCCAGCAGTGTTGCCGGGACTAGCGTCAATGAGCAGTTCTTC. The encoded protein is CASSVAGTSVNEQFF.

The chain has TRBV14 and TRBJ2-1, with D hard to call. With 0 bases removed from V and 7 bases from J, the gap between germline ends came to 10 bases. Germline CDR1 and CDR2: SGHDN and FVKESK. CDR3 size: 14 residues. CDR3 in DNA: TGTGCCAGCAGCCAAGATTTGGGTTGGAATGAGCAGTTCTTC. Amino acid sequence: CASSQDLGWNEQFF.

The gene calls are TRBV5-4 and TRBJ2-3, with a weak D call TRBD1 (5 bases). With 0 bases removed from V and 0 bases from J, the gap between germline ends came to 11 bases. Germline V CDR1 and CDR2: SGHNT, YYREEE (reference sequence). The CDR3 covers 16 residues. CDR3 DNA: TGTGCCAGCAGCTTGGAAGCAGGGCCTAGCACAGATACGCAGTATTTT. This codes for CASSLEAGPSTDTQYF.

The gene calls are TRBV29-1 and TRBJ2-1; a possible D gene is TRBD2 (5 bases). Germline values: CDR1 SQVTM, CDR2 ANQGSEA. Trimming pared 7 bases from V and 15 bases from J, leaving 19 bases between. The CDR3 totals 11 residues. In nucleotides, the CDR3 is TGCAGCGGCTGGACTGGCAGAGCCTCGTTCTTC. Translating gives CSGWTGRASFF.

This clone was recorded once. The chain links TRBV5-1 to TRBJ2-3, with 9 nucleotides matching TRBD1. J lost 4 bases, V lost 0 bases, and 3 bases had no gene match. Germline V CDR1 and CDR2: SGHRS, YFSETQ. CDR3 length: 15 residues. CDR3 sequence: CASSLGDRVADTQYF. In nucleotides, the CDR3 is TGCGCCAGCAGCTTGGGGGACAGGGTGGCAGATACGCAGTATTTT. Together with reference TRBV5-1 and TRBJ2-3, the CDR3 gives the full variable domain: KAGVTQTPRYLIKTRGQQVTLSCSPISGHRSVSWYQQTPGQGLQFLFEYFSETQRNKGNFPGRFSGRQFSNSRSEMNVSTLELGDSALYLCASSLGDRVADTQYFGPGTRLTVL.

The chain links TRBV5-1 to TRBJ1-1; no reliable D call. The ends were cut back, 1 base at V and 8 bases at J, with 9 bases in the middle. CDR3 length equals 12 residues. CDR1 and CDR2 (germline): SGHRS, YFSETQ. The CDR3 spells CASSLPGKEAFF. The CDR3 DNA reads as TGCGCCAGCAGCTTGCCGGGGAAGGAAGCTTTCTTT.

This chain connects TRBV2 to TRBJ1-2; 7 bases are shared with TRBD1. There are 15 residues in the CDR3. Germline V gives CDR1 SNHLY, CDR2 FYNNEI. V shed 8 bases, J shed 2 bases, and the junction held 11 bases outside the gene matches. The CDR3 sequence: CASLPRDRKNYGYTF. The DNA for the CDR3 is TGTGCCAGCCTCCCCCGGGACAGAAAAAACTATGGCTACACCTTC. Full variable domain (outside the CDR3, taken from reference TRBV2 and TRBJ1-2): EPEVTQTPSHQVTQMGQEVILRCVPISNHLYFYWYRQILGQKVEFLVSFYNNEISEKSEIFDDQFSVERPDGSNFTLKIRSTKLEDSAMYFCASLPRDRKNYGYTFGSGTRLTVV.

This clone has only one observation. This chain uses TRBV11-2 with TRBJ2-7; unclear D gene. This CDR3 comprises 14 residues. CDR1 SGHAT and CDR2 FQNNGV come from the germline V gene. V was cut by 4 bases and J by 5 bases, with 15 bases left in between. In nucleotides, the CDR3 is TGTGCCAGCAGCTCGTCCGGGCCGACACACGAGCAGTACTTC. It encodes CASSSSGPTHEQYF.